This T cell receptor (beta chain) was obtained from a study of T cells in localized non-small cell lung cancer. Notes on the study in general: Uninvolved adjacent lung showed peak T cell clonality, exceeding tumor. Elevated blood T cell density was associated with longer overall survival. Researchers found a median roughly 50 of the top 100 tumor clones in adjacent lung.

The germline V gene has CDR1 MDHEN and CDR2 SYDVKM. The CDR3 extends over 17 amino acids. V lost 5 bases and J lost 8; bases outside the gene matches: 19. A note on this clone: Its antigen is not known.

The data were produced by immunoSEQ multiplex PCR, yet TCRdb's version contains in-frame clones alone and is incomplete. The table has 30,000 to 35,000 clones, roughly nine tenths seen once. The sequence was obtained from a female donor aged 60 or older with stage I lung adenocarcinoma. Sequencing was performed on peripheral blood, taken before any cancer treatment. This chain connects TRBV28 to TRBJ1-2, with 8 bases that match TRBD1. CDR3: CASSNPFGAGGARGYTF. The CDR3 DNA follows: TGTGCCAGCAGTAACCCTTTCGGCGCAGGGGGCGCGAGGGGCTACACCTTC.